This TCR beta chain comes out of a study of blood T cell repertoires in COVID-19. Study background: From the United States, Italy and Spain came samples of acute and convalescent COVID-19. From T cells, B-cell-depleted T cells, or PBMCs came the material, which was cDNA or gDNA.

Authors' processing steps: Nucleated cell number was recorded as an estimate derived from reference gene primer amplification. Sequencing used immunoSEQ multiplex PCR; TCRdb keeps in-frame clones, though not all of them. The V and J calls and clone size are taken from that table; D and trimming were inferred from the DNA. The data hold 230,000 or so clones, with about 88% observed a single time. V was clipped by 7 bases and J by 5 bases; unmatched bases: 12. Germline V gene sequence: CDR1 SNHLY, CDR2 FYNNEI. The CDR3 runs to 16 residues. This chain connects TRBV2 to TRBJ2-1; 9 bases are a match to TRBD2. The receptor comes from a man aged 35-49 years with active or convalescent COVID-19. The sample consisted of peripheral blood. In DNA, the CDR3 is TGTGCCAGCACTCCTCCGGGACTAGCACAGAACAATGAGCAGTTCTTC. Its translation is CASTPPGLAQNNEQFF. Supplemented by reference TRBV2 and TRBJ2-1, the full variable domain reads EPEVTQTPSHQVTQMGQEVILRCVPISNHLYFYWYRQILGQKVEFLVSFYNNEISEKSEIFDDQFSVERPDGSNFTLKIRSTKLEDSAMYFCASTPPGLAQNNEQFFGPGTRLTVL.